What follows are 16 T cell receptor beta chains derived from one specimen sequenced in a study of shared clonotypes between healthy human individuals. The data were produced by immunoSEQ multiplex PCR, yet TCRdb's version contains in-frame clones alone and is incomplete. The sample records approximately 180,000 clones, approximately 92% being singletons. Material for sequencing was naive CD4+ T cells sorted from blood. Sample subset: CD45RA+ positively selected. The receptors come from a woman aged 25-40 years in good health.

V is TRBV19 and J is TRBJ1-1; D possibly corresponds to TRBD1 (6 bases). Germline V gene data show CDR1 as LNHDA and CDR2 as SQIVND (reference sequence). This CDR3 spans 14 amino acids. Trimming took off 3 bases at V and 1 base at J, with 9 bases between the two ends. In nucleotides, the CDR3 is TGTGCCAGTAGTATCGGGACACAGAACACTGAAGCTTTCTTT. It translates to CASSIGTQNTEAFF.

This chain uses TRBV18 with TRBJ1-1; D gene ambiguous. Germline CDR1 and CDR2: KGHSH and LQKENI. CDR3 length equals 14 residues. The V end lost 1 base, the J end lost 1 base, and 7 bases lay between the germline ends. The CDR3 bases are TGTGCCAGCTCACCACAACGGACGAACACTGAAGCTTTCTTT. Translated, it gives CASSPQRTNTEAFF.

DNA of the CDR3: TGTGCCAGCAGCAAAGGCATTGGCCAAGGGGGAAACACCATATATTTT. Translating gives CASSKGIGQGGNTIYF. This chain links TRBV21-1 with TRBJ1-3. TRBV21-1 constitutes a pseudogene. The CDR3 runs 16 residues.

V is TRBV18 and J is TRBJ2-7, with D perhaps matching TRBD2 (5 bases). The V end lost 4 bases, the J end lost 6 bases, and 10 bases lay between the germline ends. The CDR3 contains 12 residues. Germline CDR1 reads KGHSH; CDR2 reads LQKENI. The CDR3 DNA sequence: TGTGCCAGCTCACTCCTAGCTCCCGAGCAGTACTTC. Its protein product is CASSLLAPEQYF.

The rearrangement links TRBV6-5 to TRBJ2-7; possible D gene TRBD1, 6 bases. Per the germline V gene, CDR1 is MNHEY and CDR2 is SVGAGI. The germline V and J ends were trimmed by 5 bases and 1 base, with 12 bases remaining between them. There are 14 residues in the CDR3. The CDR3 spells CASSTGWGSYEQYF. The DNA for the CDR3 is TGTGCCAGCAGTACAGGGTGGGGGTCCTACGAGCAGTACTTC.

This chain joins TRBV5-1 and TRBJ2-2; TRBD2 aligns across 8 bases. The ends lost 1 base at V and 7 bases at J; junction bases unmatched: 6. Germline CDR1 reads SGHRS; CDR2 reads YFSETQ. This CDR3 is 15 amino acids long. The CDR3 nucleotides read TGCGCCAGCAGCTTGTCGACGGGAGGGGTCGGGGAGCTGTTTTTT. Residues: CASSLSTGGVGELFF.

The V call is TRBV5-1, the J call TRBJ1-1, with D possibly matching TRBD1 (5 bases). Germline V lookup: CDR1 SGHRS, CDR2 YFSETQ. V dropped 4 bases and J dropped 1 base, with 14 bases sitting between them. This CDR3 is built from 15 residues. The CDR3 loop reads CASSRYGGENTEAFF. CDR3 sequence (DNA): TGCGCCAGCAGCCGGTACGGAGGGGAGAACACTGAAGCTTTCTTT.

The chain employs TRBV5-1 and TRBJ2-7, with TRBD2 as a possible D gene (5 bases). This CDR3 spans 14 amino acids. With 7 bases removed from V and 0 bases from J, the gap between germline ends came to 14 bases. Germline CDR1 reads SGHRS; CDR2 reads YFSETQ. The CDR3 region is CASGTADSSYEQYF. The CDR3 region has the DNA TGCGCCAGCGGCACAGCGGATAGCTCCTACGAGCAGTACTTC.

This chain joins TRBV29-1 and TRBJ2-1; 10 positions match TRBD1. Germline CDR1 reads SQVTM; CDR2 reads ANQGSEA. CDR3 length: 13 amino acids. The V gene end was trimmed by 7 bases and the J gene end by 7 bases; junction bases not matched to a gene: 7. The DNA for the CDR3 is TGCAGCGCACCGGGACAGGGGAGAAATGAGCAGTTCTTC. Amino acids: CSAPGQGRNEQFF.

This chain's CDR3 is CASSPAPIEKLFF. The DNA of the CDR3 is TGCGCCAGCAGCCCCGCTCCCATAGAAAAACTGTTTTTT. The J gene is TRBJ1-4, the V gene TRBV5-1; D not resolved. Germline V gives CDR1 SGHRS, CDR2 YFSETQ. V lost 4 bases and J lost 8, with 12 bases in between. This CDR3 is 13 amino acids long.

The V and J genes are TRBV5-1 and TRBJ2-7; D is perhaps TRBD2 (5 bases). The germline V and J ends were trimmed by 4 bases and 1 base, with 12 bases remaining between them. In germline, CDR1 is SGHRS, CDR2 YFSETQ. This CDR3 contains 14 residues. The CDR3 nucleotides are TGCGCCAGCAGCCCCCTCGGGGTATCCTACGAGCAGTACTTC. It specifies CASSPLGVSYEQYF.

The V call is TRBV19, the J call TRBJ2-7; TRBD2 matches 10 bases. Looked up from germline, CDR1 is LNHDA and CDR2 is SQIVND (reference sequence). V lost 5 bases and J lost 4; bases outside the gene matches: 8. The CDR3 runs to 15 residues. Written as DNA, the CDR3 is TGTGCCAGTAGTGTCGCTAGCGGGAGCACGTACGAGCAGTACTTC. Residues: CASSVASGSTYEQYF.

The chain combines TRBV18 with TRBJ2-5, with 8 bases matching TRBD1. The end of the DNA fits TRBJ2-7 better, so the J call may be wrong. This CDR3 comprises 13 residues. CDR1 and CDR2 from the germline V gene are KGHSH and LQKENI. The CDR3 is CASSDRGPYEQYF. CDR3 bases: TGTGCCAGCTCAGACAGGGGACCCTACGAGCAGTACTTC.

The chain uses TRBV5-4 and TRBJ2-1, with TRBD2 as a possible D gene (5 bases). Germline V gives CDR1 SGHNT, CDR2 YYREEE (reference sequence). The CDR3 contains 16 residues. The V gene lost 5 bases and the J gene lost 1 base, with 16 bases spanning the gap. The CDR3 DNA reads as TGTGCCAGCAGTGGAGGCCGGGGTAGATCCTACAATGAGCAGTTCTTC. Translation gives CASSGGRGRSYNEQFF.

V usage is TRBV18 and J usage is TRBJ2-7, with 7 bases fitting TRBD2. The CDR3 runs to 16 residues. Germline CDR1 reads KGHSH; CDR2 reads LQKENI. The junction had 11 bases not matched to a gene; V was cut back by 3 bases and J by 3 bases. For the CDR3, the DNA is TGTGCCAGCTCACCGAGCGGGGCCAACCTCTTCTACGAGCAGTACTTC. Translating it yields CASSPSGANLFYEQYF.

The rearrangement joins TRBV4-1 to TRBJ2-5; tentative D call: TRBD2 (5 bases). Germline CDR1 MGHRA, CDR2 YSYEKL. The CDR3 runs to 14 residues. Trimming shortened V by 2 bases and J by 5 bases, and 12 bases separated the two germline ends. The CDR3 bases are TGCGCCAGCAGCCAAAATTTAGCGAGGGAGACCCAGTACTTC. It translates to CASSQNLARETQYF.